Shown below are 17 T cell receptor beta chains from a single sample sequenced in a study of cytomegalovirus exposure and HLA in healthy donors. The PCR used 60 Vbeta and 13 Jbeta primers. Produced via immunoSEQ multiplex PCR; TCRdb's table is partial and in-frame only. The sample yields about 150,000 clones, 70% to 85% seen once. Sequencing input: PBMCs. These receptors were obtained from a man aged 25-40 years in good health and CMV-seronegative.

V gene TRBV30 combines with J gene TRBJ2-7; the match to TRBD2 covers 9 bases. Germline V gives CDR1 GTSNPN, CDR2 SVGIG (reference sequence). The V gene end was trimmed by 3 bases and the J gene end by 5 bases; junction bases not matched to a gene: 8. This CDR3 has 14 amino acids. Here the CDR3 reads CAWRWGGGADEQYF. DNA of the CDR3: TGTGCCTGGAGATGGGGCGGGGGGGCCGACGAGCAGTACTTC.

V gene TRBV4-1 combines with J gene TRBJ1-1, with 7 bases matching TRBD1. Germline V CDR1 and CDR2: MGHRA, YSYEKL. CDR3 length equals 19 residues. J gave up 1 base and V 1 base, and 15 bases lay outside the gene matches. CDR3 nucleotides: TGCGCCAGCAGCCAAGGAGGTAGTAGGTCGACAGGGACGAACACTGAAGCTTTCTTT. Residues: CASSQGGSRSTGTNTEAFF.

This clone occurred once. CDR3 nucleotide sequence: TGTGCCAGCAGCCAAACCCGGGGGGCTGGAAACACCATATATTTT. Its protein product is CASSQTRGAGNTIYF. The chain links TRBV6-6 to TRBJ1-3, with a tentative D call TRBD1 (5 bases). The length of the CDR3 is 15 residues. The germline V gene has CDR1 MNHNY and CDR2 SVGAGI (reference sequence). Trimming cost V 6 bases and J 2 bases, with 14 bases left between them.

The genes are TRBV9 and TRBJ2-5, with 7 bases that match TRBD2. Looked up from germline, CDR1 is SGDLS and CDR2 is YYNGEE. The CDR3 length is 14 residues. The V gene end was trimmed by 0 bases and the J gene end by 3 bases; junction bases not matched to a gene: 2. DNA for the CDR3: TGTGCCAGCAGCGTAGTTCTAGCGGAAGAGACCCAGTACTTC. The encoded protein is CASSVVLAEETQYF.

The chain couples TRBV29-1 to TRBJ2-1, with 10 positions matching TRBD1. The CDR3 consists of 13 residues. CDR1 and CDR2 from the germline V gene are SQVTM and ANQGSEA. V shed 0 bases and J 12 bases; nucleotides not matched to a gene: 5. CDR3 loop: CSVEDGDRGRQFF. DNA of the CDR3: TGCAGCGTTGAAGACGGGGACAGGGGACGGCAGTTCTTC.

The chain couples TRBV6-1 to TRBJ2-7, with D possibly matching TRBD1 (6 bases). Germline CDR1 MNHNS, CDR2 SASEGT. The CDR3 spans 13 residues. V was shortened by 4 bases and J by 4 bases, with 11 bases between the two germline ends. The CDR3 loop is CASSGTVLYEQYF. Here the CDR3 DNA reads TGTGCCAGCAGTGGGACAGTTTTATACGAGCAGTACTTC.

The chain carries TRBV27 and TRBJ2-7, with TRBD1 matching 9 bases. The CDR3 has 15 amino acids. Per the germline V gene, CDR1 is MNHEY and CDR2 is SMNVEV (reference sequence). The ends lost 3 bases at V and 4 bases at J; junction bases unmatched: 7. DNA for the CDR3: TGTGCCAGCAGTTTTGACGGGACAGGGAATTACGAGCAGTACTTC. It translates to CASSFDGTGNYEQYF.

The genes are TRBV5-1 and TRBJ2-1; 10 bases agree with TRBD2. The trim removed 0 bases at V and 2 bases at J, leaving 2 bases unmatched. CDR3 size: 16 residues. CDR1 is SGHRS and CDR2 is YFSETQ in the germline V gene. This CDR3 is CASSLGGTSAYNEQFF. The CDR3 DNA follows: TGCGCCAGCAGCTTGGGTGGGACTAGCGCCTACAATGAGCAGTTCTTC.

The gene calls are TRBV30 and TRBJ2-4; 7 positions match TRBD1. The CDR3 is 15 amino acids. Unmatched junction bases numbered 6, after V lost 0 bases and J lost 4 bases. Germline V gene lookup returns CDR1 GTSNPN and CDR2 SVGIG (reference sequence). The CDR3 loop is CAWSVLGGSKNIQYF. CDR3 bases: TGTGCCTGGAGTGTACTAGGGGGCTCGAAAAACATTCAGTACTTC.

This chain joins TRBV30 and TRBJ1-2; a possible D gene is TRBD1 (5 bases). CDR1 and CDR2 from the germline V gene are GTSNPN and SVGIG (reference sequence). The CDR3 has 11 residues. The ends were cut back, 1 base at V and 7 bases at J, with 7 bases in the middle. CDR3 DNA: TGTGCCTGGAGTGGGGGGGTTGGCTACACCTTC. Translated, it gives CAWSGGVGYTF.

The chain combines TRBV2 with TRBJ1-2; 9 nucleotides line up with TRBD1. The CDR3 covers 13 residues. V dropped 11 bases and J dropped 5; count of bases not matched to a gene: 9. Germline values: CDR1 SNHLY, CDR2 FYNNEI. CDR3 DNA: TGTGCCGGCCGCGTGGGACAGGGATATGGCTACACCTTC. Its translation is CAGRVGQGYGYTF.

The V call is TRBV6-5, the J call TRBJ2-7, with TRBD2 identical over 8 bases. The CDR3 loop spans 14 amino acids. V was pared by 5 bases and J by 2 bases, with 5 bases of the junction left unmatched. Germline CDR1 and CDR2: MNHEY and SVGAGI. CDR3 sequence reads: CASSPREEAYEQYF. The CDR3 region has the DNA TGTGCCAGCAGTCCGCGGGAGGAAGCCTACGAGCAGTACTTC.

This CDR3 reads CASSPDLGGGVTEAFF. CDR3 bases: TGTGCCAGCAGTCCGGACTTAGGGGGGGGAGTGACTGAAGCTTTCTTT. The chain links TRBV28 to TRBJ1-1, with TRBD1 as a possible D gene (6 bases). The V gene lost 5 bases and the J gene lost 5 bases, with 21 bases spanning the gap. Germline CDR1 and CDR2: MDHEN and SYDVKM. The CDR3 has 16 amino acids.

This clone appeared once. One end of the junction varies from germline; a read error may be responsible. CDR3 protein: CSVAVNRDSPLNF. CDR3 coding DNA: TGCAGCGTGGCGGTGAACAGGGATTCACCCCTCAACTTT. The genes are TRBV29-1 and TRBJ1-6; weak D call: TRBD1 (6 bases). CDR3 size: 13 residues. Germline CDR1 is SQVTM and CDR2 is ANQGSEA.

V gene TRBV30 combines with J gene TRBJ1-6; the D is unclear. The CDR3 spans 14 residues. Germline CDR1 reads GTSNPN; CDR2 reads SVGIG (reference sequence). V was shortened by 3 bases and J by 0 bases, with 6 bases between the two germline ends. The CDR3 loop is CAWSTGSYNSPLHF. The CDR3 DNA is TGTGCCTGGAGCACCGGCTCCTATAATTCACCCCTCCACTTT.

The rearrangement uses TRBV5-6 and TRBJ1-2, with 12 positions matching TRBD1. The CDR3 totals 17 residues. V gave up 4 bases and J gave up 8 bases; unmatched junction bases: 15. Germline values: CDR1 SGHDT, CDR2 YYEEEE. CDR3 region: CASSAGLRDRGLGGYTF. The CDR3 region has the DNA TGTGCCAGCAGCGCGGGGCTTAGGGACAGGGGGCTGGGAGGCTACACCTTC.

The CDR3 sequence: CASSQGLAGSTDTQYF. CDR3 in DNA: TGCGCCAGCAGCCAGGGACTAGCCGGGAGCACAGATACGCAGTATTTT. The rearrangement joins TRBV5-1 to TRBJ2-3; TRBD2 agrees at 9 bases. The length of the CDR3 is 16 residues. V gave up 4 bases and J gave up 0 bases; unmatched junction bases: 6. The V gene's germline CDR1 is SGHRS and CDR2 YFSETQ.